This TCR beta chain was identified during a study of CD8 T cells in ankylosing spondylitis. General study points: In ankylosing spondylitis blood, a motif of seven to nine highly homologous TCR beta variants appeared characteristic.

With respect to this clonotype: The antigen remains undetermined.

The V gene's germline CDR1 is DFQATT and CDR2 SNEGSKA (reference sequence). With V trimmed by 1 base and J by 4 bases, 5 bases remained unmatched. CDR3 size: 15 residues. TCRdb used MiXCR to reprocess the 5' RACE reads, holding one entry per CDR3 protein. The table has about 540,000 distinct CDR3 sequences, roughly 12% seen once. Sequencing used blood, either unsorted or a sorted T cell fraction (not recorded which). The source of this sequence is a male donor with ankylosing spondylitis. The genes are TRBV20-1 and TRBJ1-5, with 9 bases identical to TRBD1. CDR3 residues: CSARGDRDWNQPQHF. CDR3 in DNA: TGCAGTGCTAGAGGGGACAGGGATTGGAATCAGCCCCAGCATTTT.